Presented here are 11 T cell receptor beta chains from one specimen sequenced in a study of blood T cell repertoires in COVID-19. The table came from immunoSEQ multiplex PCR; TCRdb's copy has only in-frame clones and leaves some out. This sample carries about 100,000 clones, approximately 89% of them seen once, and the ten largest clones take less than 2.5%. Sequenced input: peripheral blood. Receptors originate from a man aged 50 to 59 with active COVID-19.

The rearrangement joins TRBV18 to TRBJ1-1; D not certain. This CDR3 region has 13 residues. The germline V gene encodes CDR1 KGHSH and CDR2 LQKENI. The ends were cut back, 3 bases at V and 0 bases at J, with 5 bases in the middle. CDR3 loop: CASSPSLNTEAFF. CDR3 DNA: TGTGCCAGCTCACCTTCATTGAACACTGAAGCTTTCTTT. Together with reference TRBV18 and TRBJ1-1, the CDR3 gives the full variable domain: NAGVMQNPRHLVRRRGQEARLRCSPMKGHSHVYWYRQLPEEGLKFMVYLQKENIIDESGMPKERFSAEFPKEGPSILRIQQVVRGDSAAYFCASSPSLNTEAFFGQGTRLTVV.

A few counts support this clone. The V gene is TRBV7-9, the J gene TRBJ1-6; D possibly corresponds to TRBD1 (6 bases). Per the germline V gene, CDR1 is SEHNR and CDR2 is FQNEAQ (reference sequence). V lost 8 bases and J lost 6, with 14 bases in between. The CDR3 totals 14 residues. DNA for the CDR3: TGTGCCAGCTCCCGGGACACCTCTAATTCACCCCTCCACTTT. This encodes CASSRDTSNSPLHF.

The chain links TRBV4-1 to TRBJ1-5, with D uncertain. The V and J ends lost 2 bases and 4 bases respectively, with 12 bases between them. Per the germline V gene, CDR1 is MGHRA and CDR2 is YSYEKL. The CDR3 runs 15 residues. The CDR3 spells CASSQSIGENQPQHF. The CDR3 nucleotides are TGCGCCAGCAGCCAAAGTATCGGAGAGAATCAGCCCCAGCATTTT.

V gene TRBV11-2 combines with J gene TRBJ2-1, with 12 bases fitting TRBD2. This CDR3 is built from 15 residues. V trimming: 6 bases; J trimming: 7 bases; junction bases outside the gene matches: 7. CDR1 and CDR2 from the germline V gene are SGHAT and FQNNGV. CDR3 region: CASSLTSGRKNEQFF. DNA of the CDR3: TGTGCCAGCAGTCTCACTAGCGGGAGGAAGAATGAGCAGTTCTTC.

CDR3 sequence reads: CASSPNAASGNTIYF. The CDR3 nucleotides are TGTGCCAGCTCACCAAACGCGGCGTCTGGAAACACCATATATTTT. The gene calls are TRBV18 and TRBJ1-3, with D uncertain. Trimming took 2 bases from V and 1 from J, leaving 9 bases between them. The CDR3 sequence is 15 residues long. CDR1 KGHSH and CDR2 LQKENI come from the germline V gene.

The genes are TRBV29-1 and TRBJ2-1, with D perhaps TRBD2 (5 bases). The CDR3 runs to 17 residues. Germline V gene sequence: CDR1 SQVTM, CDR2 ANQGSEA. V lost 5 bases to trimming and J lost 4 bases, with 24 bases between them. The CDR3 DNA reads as TGCAGCGTTTCTCCCCGAGGGCTAGCTGTCAAATACAATGAGCAGTTCTTC. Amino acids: CSVSPRGLAVKYNEQFF.

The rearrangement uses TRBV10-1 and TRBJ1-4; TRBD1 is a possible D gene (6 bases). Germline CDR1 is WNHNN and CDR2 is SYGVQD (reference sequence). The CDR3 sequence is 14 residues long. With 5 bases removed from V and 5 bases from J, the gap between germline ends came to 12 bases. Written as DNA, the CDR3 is TGCGCCAGCAGTCTACAGGGAGTGAATGAAAAACTGTTTTTT. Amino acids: CASSLQGVNEKLFF.

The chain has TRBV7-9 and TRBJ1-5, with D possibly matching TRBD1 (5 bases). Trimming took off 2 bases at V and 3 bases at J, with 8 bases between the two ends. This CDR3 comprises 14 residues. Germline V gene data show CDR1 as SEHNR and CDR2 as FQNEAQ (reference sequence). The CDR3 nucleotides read TGTGCCAGCAGCTTATCAGGGAACAATCAGCCCCAGCATTTT. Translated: CASSLSGNNQPQHF.

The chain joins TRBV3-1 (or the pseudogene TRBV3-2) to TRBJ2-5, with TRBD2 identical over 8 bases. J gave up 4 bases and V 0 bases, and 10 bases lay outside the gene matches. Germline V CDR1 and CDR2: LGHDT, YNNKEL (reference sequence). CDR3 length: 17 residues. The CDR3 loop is CASSQDPAGAPRETQYF. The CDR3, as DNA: TGTGCCAGCAGCCAAGATCCAGCGGGGGCACCTCGAGAGACCCAGTACTTC.

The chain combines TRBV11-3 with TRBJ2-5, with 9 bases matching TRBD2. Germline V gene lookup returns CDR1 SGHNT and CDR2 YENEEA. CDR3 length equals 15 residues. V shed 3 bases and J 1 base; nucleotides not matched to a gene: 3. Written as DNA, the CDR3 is TGTGCCAGCAGCTTCGGACTAGCGCTCCAAGAGACCCAGTACTTC. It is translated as CASSFGLALQETQYF.

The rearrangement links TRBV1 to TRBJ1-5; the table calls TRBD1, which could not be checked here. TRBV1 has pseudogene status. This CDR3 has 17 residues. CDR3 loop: CTSSQAPDRQANQPQHF. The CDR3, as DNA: TGCACCAGCAGCCAAGCACCTGACAGGCAGGCCAATCAGCCCCAGCATTTT.